This TCR beta chain stems from a study of blood T cells in healthy people across ages. The CDR3 covers 13 residues. The germline V and J ends were trimmed by 5 bases and 8 bases, with 13 bases remaining between them. Germline V gene sequence: CDR1 SGHAT, CDR2 FQNNGV. The authors ran a second PCR of 7 to 11 cycles using a sample-barcoded 5' primer and a J-beta primer mix. One entry per CDR3 protein results from TCRdb running MiXCR on the 5' RACE reads. The table has around 1,000,000 distinct CDR3 sequences, under 30% seen once. This clonotype was counted between two and nine times. This sample also belongs to another study, concerning T cells of mothers and their children.

The chain has TRBV11-2 and TRBJ2-1; tentative D call: TRBD1 (5 bases). The receptor comes from a girl aged 2-9 years in good health. What was sequenced was blood. The CDR3 nucleotides read TGTGCCAGCAGCGGCGATTGGGGCCATGAGCAGTTCTTC. This translates into CASSGDWGHEQFF.